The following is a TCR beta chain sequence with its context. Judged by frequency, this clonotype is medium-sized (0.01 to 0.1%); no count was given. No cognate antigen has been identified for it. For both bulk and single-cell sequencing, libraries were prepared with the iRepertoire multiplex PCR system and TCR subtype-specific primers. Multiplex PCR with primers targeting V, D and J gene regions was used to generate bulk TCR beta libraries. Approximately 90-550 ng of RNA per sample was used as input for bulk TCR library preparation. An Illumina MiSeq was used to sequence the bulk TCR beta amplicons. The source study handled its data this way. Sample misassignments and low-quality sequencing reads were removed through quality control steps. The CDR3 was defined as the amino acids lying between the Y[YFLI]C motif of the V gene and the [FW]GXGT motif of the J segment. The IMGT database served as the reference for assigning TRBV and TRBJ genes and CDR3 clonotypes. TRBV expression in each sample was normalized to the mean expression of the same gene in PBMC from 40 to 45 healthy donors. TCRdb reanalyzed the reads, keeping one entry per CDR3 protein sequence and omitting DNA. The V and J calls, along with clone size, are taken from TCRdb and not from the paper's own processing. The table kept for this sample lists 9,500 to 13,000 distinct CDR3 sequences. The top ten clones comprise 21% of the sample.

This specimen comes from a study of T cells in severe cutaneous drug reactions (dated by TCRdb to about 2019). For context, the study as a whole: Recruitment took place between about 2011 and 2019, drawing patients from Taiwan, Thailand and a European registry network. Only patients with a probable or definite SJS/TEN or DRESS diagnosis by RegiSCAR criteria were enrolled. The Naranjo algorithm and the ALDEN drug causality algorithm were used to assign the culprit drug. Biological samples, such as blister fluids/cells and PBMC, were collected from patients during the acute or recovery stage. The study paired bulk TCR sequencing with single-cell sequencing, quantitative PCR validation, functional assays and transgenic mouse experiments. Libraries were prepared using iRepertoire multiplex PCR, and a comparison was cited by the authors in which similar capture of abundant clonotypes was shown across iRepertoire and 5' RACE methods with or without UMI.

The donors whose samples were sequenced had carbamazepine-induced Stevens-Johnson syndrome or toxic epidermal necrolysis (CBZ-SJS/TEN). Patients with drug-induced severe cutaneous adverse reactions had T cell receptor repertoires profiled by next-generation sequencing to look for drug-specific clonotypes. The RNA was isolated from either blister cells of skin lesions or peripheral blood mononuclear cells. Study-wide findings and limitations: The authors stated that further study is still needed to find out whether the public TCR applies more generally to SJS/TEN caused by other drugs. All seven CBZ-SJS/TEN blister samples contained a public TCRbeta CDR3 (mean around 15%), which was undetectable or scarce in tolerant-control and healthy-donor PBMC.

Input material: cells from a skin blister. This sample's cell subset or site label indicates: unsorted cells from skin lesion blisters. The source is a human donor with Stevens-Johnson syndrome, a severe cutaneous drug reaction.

CDR3 region: CSARDKGTAFNQPQHF. The chain joins TRBV20-1 to TRBJ1-5; checking the TCRdb D call of TRBD1 is not possible without DNA. The CDR3 runs 16 amino acids, cysteine and phenylalanine included. Only the protein sequence is given. Sequences DFQATT (CDR1) and SNEGSKA (CDR2) are obtained from the germline V gene (reference sequence).